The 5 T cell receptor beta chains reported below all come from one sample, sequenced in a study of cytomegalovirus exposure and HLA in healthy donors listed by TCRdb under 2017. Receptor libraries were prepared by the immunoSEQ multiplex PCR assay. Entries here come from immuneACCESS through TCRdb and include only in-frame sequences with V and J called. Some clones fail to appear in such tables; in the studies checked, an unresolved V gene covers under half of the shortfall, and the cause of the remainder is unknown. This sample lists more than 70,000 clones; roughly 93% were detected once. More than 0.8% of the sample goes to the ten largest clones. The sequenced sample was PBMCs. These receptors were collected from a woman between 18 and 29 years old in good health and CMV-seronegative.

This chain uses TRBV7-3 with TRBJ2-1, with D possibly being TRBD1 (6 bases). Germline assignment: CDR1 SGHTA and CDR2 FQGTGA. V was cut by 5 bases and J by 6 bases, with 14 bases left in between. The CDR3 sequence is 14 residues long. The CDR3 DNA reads TGTGCCAGCAGCCGCCGCCCAGGGGTCAATGAGCAGTTCTTC. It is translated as CASSRRPGVNEQFF.

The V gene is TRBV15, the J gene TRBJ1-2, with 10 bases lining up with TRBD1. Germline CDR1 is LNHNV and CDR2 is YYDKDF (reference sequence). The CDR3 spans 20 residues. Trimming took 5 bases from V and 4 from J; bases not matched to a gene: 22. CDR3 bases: TGTGCCACCAGCGCAAACATCGTCTCCGGGACAGGGGCCTTTGGCTATGGCTACACCTTC. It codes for CATSANIVSGTGAFGYGYTF.

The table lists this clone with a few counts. The DNA for the CDR3 is TGTGCCAGCAGTGACTTAGGACATACGAACACCGGGGAGCTGTTTTTT. It translates to CASSDLGHTNTGELFF. The chain carries TRBV25-1 and TRBJ2-2, with D perhaps TRBD1 (5 bases). The length of the CDR3 is 16 residues. Germline lookup yields CDR1 MGHDK and CDR2 SYGVNS. Trimming removed 3 bases from V and 0 bases from J, with 11 bases in between.

This CDR3 reads CASSMRAGVETQYF. DNA for the CDR3: TGTGCCAGCAGCATGAGGGCGGGAGTGGAAACCCAGTACTTC. The chain combines TRBV7-9 with TRBJ2-5; TRBD2 matches 7 bases. Per the germline V gene, CDR1 is SEHNR and CDR2 is FQNEAQ (reference sequence). This CDR3 is built from 14 residues. V lost 5 bases to trimming and J lost 8 bases; unmatched junction nucleotides: 11.

The CDR3 loop is CASSKTGSTADTQYF. The CDR3 nucleotides read TGTGCCAGCAGTAAAACAGGGAGTACGGCAGATACGCAGTATTTT. The chain recombines TRBV2 with TRBJ2-3; the D gene is possibly TRBD1 (6 bases). This CDR3 comprises 15 residues. The V end lost 5 bases, the J end lost 4 bases, and 16 bases lay between the germline ends. Germline V gene data show CDR1 as SNHLY and CDR2 as FYNNEI.